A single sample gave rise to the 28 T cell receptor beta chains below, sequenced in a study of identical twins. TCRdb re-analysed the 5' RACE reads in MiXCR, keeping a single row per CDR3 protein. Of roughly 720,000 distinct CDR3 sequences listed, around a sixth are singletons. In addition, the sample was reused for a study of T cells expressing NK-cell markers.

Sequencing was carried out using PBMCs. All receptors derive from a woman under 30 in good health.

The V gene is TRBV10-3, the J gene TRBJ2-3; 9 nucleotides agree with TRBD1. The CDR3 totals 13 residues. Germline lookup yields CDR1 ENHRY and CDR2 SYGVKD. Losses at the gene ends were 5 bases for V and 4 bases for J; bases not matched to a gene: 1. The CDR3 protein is CAISRTGADTQYF. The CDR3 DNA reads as TGTGCCATCAGTAGGACAGGGGCAGATACGCAGTATTTT.

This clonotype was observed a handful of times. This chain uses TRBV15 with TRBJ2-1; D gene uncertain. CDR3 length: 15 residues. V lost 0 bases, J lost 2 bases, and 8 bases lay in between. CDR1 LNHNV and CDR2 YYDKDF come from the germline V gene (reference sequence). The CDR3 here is CATSRDRRTYNEQFF. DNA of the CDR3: TGTGCCACCAGCAGAGATAGAAGGACCTACAATGAGCAGTTCTTC.

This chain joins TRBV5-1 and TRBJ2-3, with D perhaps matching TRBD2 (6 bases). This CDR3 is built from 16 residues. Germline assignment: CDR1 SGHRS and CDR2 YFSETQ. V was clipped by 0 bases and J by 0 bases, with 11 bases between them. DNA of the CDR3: TGCGCCAGCAGCTTGGCGGGGAGGTATAGCACAGATACGCAGTATTTT. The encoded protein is CASSLAGRYSTDTQYF. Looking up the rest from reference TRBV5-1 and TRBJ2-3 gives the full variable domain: KAGVTQTPRYLIKTRGQQVTLSCSPISGHRSVSWYQQTPGQGLQFLFEYFSETQRNKGNFPGRFSGRQFSNSRSEMNVSTLELGDSALYLCASSLAGRYSTDTQYFGPGTRLTVL.

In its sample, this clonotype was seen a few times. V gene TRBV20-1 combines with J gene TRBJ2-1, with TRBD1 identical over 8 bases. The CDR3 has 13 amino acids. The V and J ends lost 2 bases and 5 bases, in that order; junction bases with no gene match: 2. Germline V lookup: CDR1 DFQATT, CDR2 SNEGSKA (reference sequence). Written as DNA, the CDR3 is TGCAGTGCTAGACAGGGGGCGAACAATGAGCAGTTCTTC. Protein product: CSARQGANNEQFF.

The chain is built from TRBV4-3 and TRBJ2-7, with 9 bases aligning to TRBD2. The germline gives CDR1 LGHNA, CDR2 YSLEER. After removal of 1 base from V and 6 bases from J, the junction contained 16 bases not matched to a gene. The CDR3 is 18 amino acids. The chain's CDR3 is CASSQGNRAGLAGFEQYF. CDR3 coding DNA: TGCGCCAGCAGCCAAGGAAATAGGGCCGGGCTAGCGGGATTCGAGCAGTACTTC.

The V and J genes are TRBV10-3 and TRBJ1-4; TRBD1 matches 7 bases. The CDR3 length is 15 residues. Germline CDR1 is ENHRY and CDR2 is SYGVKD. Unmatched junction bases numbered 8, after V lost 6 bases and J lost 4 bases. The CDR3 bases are TGTGCCATCAGATCCGACAGGGCGGGTAATGAAAAACTGTTTTTT. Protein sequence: CAIRSDRAGNEKLFF.

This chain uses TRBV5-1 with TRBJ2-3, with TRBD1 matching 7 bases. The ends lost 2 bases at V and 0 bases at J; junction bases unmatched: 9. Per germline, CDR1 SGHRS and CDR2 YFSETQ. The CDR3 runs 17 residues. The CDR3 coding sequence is TGCGCCAGCAGCTTCCGCAGACAGGGTAGAAGCACAGATACGCAGTATTTT. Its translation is CASSFRRQGRSTDTQYF.

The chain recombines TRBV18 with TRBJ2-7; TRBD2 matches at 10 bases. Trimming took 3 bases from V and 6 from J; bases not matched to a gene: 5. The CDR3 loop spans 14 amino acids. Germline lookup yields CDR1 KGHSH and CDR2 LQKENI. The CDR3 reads CASSPPAGGLEQYF. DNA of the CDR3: TGTGCCAGCTCACCTCCAGCGGGAGGGCTCGAGCAGTACTTC.

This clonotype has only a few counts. CDR3 in amino acids: CASSFPDPTSTYNEQFF. The CDR3 DNA is TGTGCCAGCAGCTTTCCGGACCCAACTTCTACCTACAATGAGCAGTTCTTC. V is TRBV7-9 and J is TRBJ2-1; D is undetermined. V was shortened by 3 bases and J by 2 bases, with 17 bases between the two germline ends. The germline gives CDR1 SEHNR, CDR2 FQNEAQ (reference sequence). CDR3 length: 17 amino acids.

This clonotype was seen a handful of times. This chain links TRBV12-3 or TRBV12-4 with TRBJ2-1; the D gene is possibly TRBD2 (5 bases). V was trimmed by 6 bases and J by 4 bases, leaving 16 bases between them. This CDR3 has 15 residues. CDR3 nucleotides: TGTGCCAGCAGCCCGGTTACTAGTTGGTACAATGAGCAGTTCTTC. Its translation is CASSPVTSWYNEQFF.

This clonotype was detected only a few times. The CDR3 is CASSYYWTASELFF. The CDR3 bases are TGTGCCAGCAGCTACTATTGGACGGCGTCGGAGCTGTTTTTT. V gene TRBV9 combines with J gene TRBJ2-2; D gene unclear. The V gene lost 4 bases and the J gene lost 10 bases, with 17 bases spanning the gap. CDR3 length equals 14 residues. Germline V gives CDR1 SGDLS, CDR2 YYNGEE.

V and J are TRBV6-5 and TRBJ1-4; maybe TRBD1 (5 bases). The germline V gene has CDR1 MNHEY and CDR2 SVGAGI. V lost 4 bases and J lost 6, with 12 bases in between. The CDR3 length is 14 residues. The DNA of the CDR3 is TGTGCCAGCAGTTGGGACGGGGGGTATGAAAAACTGTTTTTT. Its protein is CASSWDGGYEKLFF.

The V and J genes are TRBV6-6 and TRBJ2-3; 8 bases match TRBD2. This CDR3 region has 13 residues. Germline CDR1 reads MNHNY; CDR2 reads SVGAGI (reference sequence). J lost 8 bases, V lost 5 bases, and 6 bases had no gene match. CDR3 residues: CASSPGTSGTQYF. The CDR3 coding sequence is TGTGCCAGCAGTCCCGGGACTAGTGGTACGCAGTATTTT.

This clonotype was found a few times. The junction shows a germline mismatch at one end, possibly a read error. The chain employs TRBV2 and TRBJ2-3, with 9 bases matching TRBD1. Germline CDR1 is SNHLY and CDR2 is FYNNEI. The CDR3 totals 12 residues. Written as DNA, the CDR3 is TGTGCCAGCAGTGAAGCGTGGGACAGGGTGAATTTT. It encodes CASSEAWDRVNF.

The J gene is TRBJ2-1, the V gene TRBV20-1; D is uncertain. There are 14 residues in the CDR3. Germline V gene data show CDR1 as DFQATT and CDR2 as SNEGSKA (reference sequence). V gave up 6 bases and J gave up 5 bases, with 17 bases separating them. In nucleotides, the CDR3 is TGCAGTGCCCTAAGCACGGGCTTGGACAATGAGCAGTTCTTC. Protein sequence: CSALSTGLDNEQFF.

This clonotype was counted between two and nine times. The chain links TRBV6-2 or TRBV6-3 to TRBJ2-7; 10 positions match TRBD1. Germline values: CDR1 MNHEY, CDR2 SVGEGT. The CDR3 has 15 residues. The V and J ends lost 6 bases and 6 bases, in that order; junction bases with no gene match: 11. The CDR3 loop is CASRPRDRGTPEQYF. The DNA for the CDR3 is TGTGCCAGCAGGCCACGGGACAGGGGAACACCCGAGCAGTACTTC.

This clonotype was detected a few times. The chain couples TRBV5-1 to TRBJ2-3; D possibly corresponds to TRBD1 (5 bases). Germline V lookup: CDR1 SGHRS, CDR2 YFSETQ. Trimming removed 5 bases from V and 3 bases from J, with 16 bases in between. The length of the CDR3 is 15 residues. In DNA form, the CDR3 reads TGCGCCAGCAGTCCGGGCGGCAGGGCTACAGATACGCAGTATTTT. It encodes CASSPGGRATDTQYF.

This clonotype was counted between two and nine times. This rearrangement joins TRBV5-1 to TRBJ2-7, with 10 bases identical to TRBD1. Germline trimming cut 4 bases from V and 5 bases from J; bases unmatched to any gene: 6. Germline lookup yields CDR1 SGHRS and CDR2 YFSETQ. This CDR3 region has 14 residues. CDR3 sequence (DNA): TGCGCCAGCAGCCCGAGACAGGGGGCGAACGAGCAGTACTTC. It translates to CASSPRQGANEQYF.

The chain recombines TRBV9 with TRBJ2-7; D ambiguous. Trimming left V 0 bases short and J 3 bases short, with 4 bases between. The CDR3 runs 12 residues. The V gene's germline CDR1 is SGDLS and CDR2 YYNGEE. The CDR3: CASSVGDYEQYF. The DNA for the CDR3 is TGTGCCAGCAGCGTAGGGGACTACGAGCAGTACTTC.

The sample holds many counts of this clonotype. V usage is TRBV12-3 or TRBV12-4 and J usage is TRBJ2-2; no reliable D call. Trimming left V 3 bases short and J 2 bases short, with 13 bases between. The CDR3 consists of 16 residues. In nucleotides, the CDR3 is TGTGCCAGCAGTTTTTGGACCGGAGTCAACACCGGGGAGCTGTTTTTT. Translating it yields CASSFWTGVNTGELFF.

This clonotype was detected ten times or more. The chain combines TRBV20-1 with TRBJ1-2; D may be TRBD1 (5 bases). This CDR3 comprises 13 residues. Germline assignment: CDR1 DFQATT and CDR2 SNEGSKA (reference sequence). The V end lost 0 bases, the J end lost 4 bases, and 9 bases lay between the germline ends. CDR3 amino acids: CSARDSTGYGYTF. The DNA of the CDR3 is TGCAGTGCTAGAGATTCTACAGGCTATGGCTACACCTTC.

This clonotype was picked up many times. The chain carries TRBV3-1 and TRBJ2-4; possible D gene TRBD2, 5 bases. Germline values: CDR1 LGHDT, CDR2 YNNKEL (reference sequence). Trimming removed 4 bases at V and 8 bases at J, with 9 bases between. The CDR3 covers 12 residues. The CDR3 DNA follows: TGTGCCAGCAGCCGAGGGCTTGACATTCAGTACTTC. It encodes CASSRGLDIQYF.

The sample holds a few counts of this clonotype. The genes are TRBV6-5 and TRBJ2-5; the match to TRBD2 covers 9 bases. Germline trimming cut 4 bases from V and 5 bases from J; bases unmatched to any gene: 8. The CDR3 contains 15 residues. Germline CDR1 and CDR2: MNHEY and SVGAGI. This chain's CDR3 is CASSSVAGVRETQYF. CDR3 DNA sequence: TGTGCCAGCAGTTCAGTAGCGGGAGTCAGGGAGACCCAGTACTTC.

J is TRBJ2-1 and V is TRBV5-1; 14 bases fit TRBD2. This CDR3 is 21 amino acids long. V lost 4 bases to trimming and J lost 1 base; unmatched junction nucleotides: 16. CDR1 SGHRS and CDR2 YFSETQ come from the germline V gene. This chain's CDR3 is CASSPPGLAGADGRSYNEQFF. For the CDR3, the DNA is TGCGCCAGCAGCCCTCCGGGACTAGCGGGGGCCGACGGGAGATCCTACAATGAGCAGTTCTTC. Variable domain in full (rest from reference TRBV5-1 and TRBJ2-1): KAGVTQTPRYLIKTRGQQVTLSCSPISGHRSVSWYQQTPGQGLQFLFEYFSETQRNKGNFPGRFSGRQFSNSRSEMNVSTLELGDSALYLCASSPPGLAGADGRSYNEQFFGPGTRLTVL.

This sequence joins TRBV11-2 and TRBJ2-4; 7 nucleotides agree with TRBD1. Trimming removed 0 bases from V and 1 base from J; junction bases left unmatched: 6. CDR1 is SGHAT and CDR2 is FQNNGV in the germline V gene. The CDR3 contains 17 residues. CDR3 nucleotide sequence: TGTGCCAGCAGCTTAGACAAGGGGGCGCGTGCCAAAAACATTCAGTACTTC. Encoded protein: CASSLDKGARAKNIQYF.

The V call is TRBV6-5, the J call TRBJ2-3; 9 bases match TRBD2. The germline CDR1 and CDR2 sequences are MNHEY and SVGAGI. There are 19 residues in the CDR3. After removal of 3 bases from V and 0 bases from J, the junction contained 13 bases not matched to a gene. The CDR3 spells CASSYIHPGLAMSTDTQYF. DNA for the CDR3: TGTGCCAGCAGTTATATCCACCCGGGACTAGCTATGAGCACAGATACGCAGTATTTT.

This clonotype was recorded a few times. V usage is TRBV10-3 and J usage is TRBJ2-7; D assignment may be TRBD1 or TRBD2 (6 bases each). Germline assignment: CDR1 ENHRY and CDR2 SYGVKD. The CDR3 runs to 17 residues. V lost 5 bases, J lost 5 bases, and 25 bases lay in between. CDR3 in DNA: TGTGCCATCAGTTTGCCGCGGGCGGGACAAGAGGCTGACGAGCAGTACTTC. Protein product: CAISLPRAGQEADEQYF.

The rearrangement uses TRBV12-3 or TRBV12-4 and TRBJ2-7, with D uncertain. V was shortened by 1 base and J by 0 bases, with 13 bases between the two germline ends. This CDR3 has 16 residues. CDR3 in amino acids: CASSLVQARSSYEQYF. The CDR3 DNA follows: TGTGCCAGCAGTTTAGTGCAGGCACGAAGCTCCTACGAGCAGTACTTC.